This TCR beta chain stems from a study of T cell changes during pregnancy in multiple sclerosis. Looked up from germline, CDR1 is ENHRY and CDR2 is SYGVKD. CDR3 length equals 13 residues. Germline trimming cut 10 bases from V and 5 bases from J; bases unmatched to any gene: 9. This table comes from immunoSEQ multiplex PCR, and its TCRdb copy is limited to in-frame clones, with some not included. The sample carries 17,000 or so clones, 95% to 97% recorded once. The chain joins TRBV10-3 to TRBJ2-5, with 8 nucleotides matching TRBD2. The sequence was obtained from a female donor with multiple sclerosis, enrolled in a pregnancy study. Sequenced material: peripheral blood, taken in the third trimester of pregnancy. The CDR3 DNA reads as TGTGCCACCCGGACTAGCTCCTCCGAGACCCAGTACTTC. Translation gives CATRTSSSETQYF.